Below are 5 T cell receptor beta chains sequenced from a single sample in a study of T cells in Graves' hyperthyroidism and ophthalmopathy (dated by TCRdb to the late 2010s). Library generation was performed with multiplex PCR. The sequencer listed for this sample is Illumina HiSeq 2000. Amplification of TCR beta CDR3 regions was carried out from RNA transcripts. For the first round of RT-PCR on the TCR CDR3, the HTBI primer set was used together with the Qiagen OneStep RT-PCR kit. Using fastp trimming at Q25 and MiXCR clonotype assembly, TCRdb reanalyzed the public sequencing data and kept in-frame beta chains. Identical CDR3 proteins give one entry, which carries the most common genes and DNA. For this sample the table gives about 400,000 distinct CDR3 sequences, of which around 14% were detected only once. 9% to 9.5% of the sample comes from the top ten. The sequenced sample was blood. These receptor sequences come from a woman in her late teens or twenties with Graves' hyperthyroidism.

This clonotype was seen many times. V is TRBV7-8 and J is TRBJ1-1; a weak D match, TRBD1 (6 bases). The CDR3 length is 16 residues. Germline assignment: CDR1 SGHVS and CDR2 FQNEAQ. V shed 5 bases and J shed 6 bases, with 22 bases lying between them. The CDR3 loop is CASSLGDGGGRPEAFF. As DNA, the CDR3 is TGTGCCAGCAGCCTTGGTGATGGCGGGGGGCGACCTGAAGCTTTCTTT.

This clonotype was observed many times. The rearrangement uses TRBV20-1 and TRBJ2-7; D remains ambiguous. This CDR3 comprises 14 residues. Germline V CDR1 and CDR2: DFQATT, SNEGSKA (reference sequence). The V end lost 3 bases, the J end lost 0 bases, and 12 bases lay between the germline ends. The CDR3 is CSARGGISSYEQYF. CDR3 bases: TGCAGTGCTAGGGGTGGGATAAGCTCCTACGAGCAGTACTTC.

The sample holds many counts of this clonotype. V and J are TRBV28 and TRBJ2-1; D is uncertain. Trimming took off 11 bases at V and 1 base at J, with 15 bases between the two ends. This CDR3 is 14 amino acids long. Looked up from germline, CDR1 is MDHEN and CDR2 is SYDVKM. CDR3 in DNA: TGTGCCGGATGCCCAGCGAGGTCCTACAATGAGCAGTTCTTC. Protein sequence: CAGCPARSYNEQFF.

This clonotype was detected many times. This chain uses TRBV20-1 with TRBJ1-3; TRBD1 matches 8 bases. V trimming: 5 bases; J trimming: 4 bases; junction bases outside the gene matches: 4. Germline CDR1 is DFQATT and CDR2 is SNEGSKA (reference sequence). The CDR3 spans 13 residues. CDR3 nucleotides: TGCAGTGCTCGCAGGGGGCACGGAAACACCATATATTTT. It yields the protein CSARRGHGNTIYF.

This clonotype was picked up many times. The CDR3 nucleotides read TGTGCCAGCAGTTACTCGTCCGGGACTAGCGGGGGGGATACGCAGTATTTT. It translates to CASSYSSGTSGGDTQYF. The chain employs TRBV6-6 and TRBJ2-3; 15 nucleotides line up with TRBD2. Germline V gene sequence: CDR1 MNHNY, CDR2 SVGAGI (reference sequence). Trimming at V came to 0 bases and at J to 6 bases, leaving 4 bases not matched to a gene. CDR3 length: 17 amino acids.